The rows below give T cell receptor beta chains drawn from one sample of a study of shared clonotypes between healthy human individuals. Clones were read by immunoSEQ multiplex PCR, and TCRdb kept only the in-frame ones, dropping some. The sample carries hundreds of thousands of clones, approximately 96% recorded once. The sequenced sample consisted of naive CD8+ T cells sorted from blood. These receptors came from a woman in her 30s in good health. The CDR3 runs from the conserved cysteine through the conserved F or W. D genes are given only for firm matches. The size field is filled for only some rows; it gives once, few, many or a size class.

abundance	v_gene	j_gene	d_gene	CDR3nt	CDR3aa
NA	TRBV28	TRBJ2-7	NA	TGTGCCAGCAGTCTCCCTAGGTCAGGGAGCTCCTACGAGCAGTACTTC	CASSLPRSGSSYEQYF
NA	TRBV14	TRBJ1-1	NA	TGTGCCAGCAGCCAAGTCGCTTATACTGAAGCTTTCTTT	CASSQVAYTEAFF
NA	TRBV29-1	TRBJ2-7	NA	TGCAGCGTCGAAACAGGGATAGGGGAGCAGTACTTC	CSVETGIGEQYF
NA	TRBV10-1	TRBJ1-2	NA	TGCGCCATCTACGGGGGGTATCATGGCTACACCTTC	CAIYGGYHGYTF
once	TRBV27	TRBJ2-2	NA	TGTGCCAGCAGTTTTCCTACGAACACCGGGGAGCTGTTTTTT	CASSFPTNTGELFF
NA	TRBV27	TRBJ2-7	NA	TGTGCCAGCAGTCCATCCGCTAAGGGAATCTACGAGCAGTACTTC	CASSPSAKGIYEQYF
NA	TRBV14	TRBJ2-7	NA	TGTGCCAGCAGCCACGATCGGGACCCCTACTACGAGCAGTACTTC	CASSHDRDPYYEQYF
NA	TRBV4-1	TRBJ1-1	NA	TGCGCCACCACACTAGGGACCATGAACACTGAAGCTTTCTTT	CATTLGTMNTEAFF
NA	TRBV14	TRBJ2-3	TRBD2	TGTGCCAGCAGCCTGACTAGCGGGAGCTGGGATACGCAGTATTTT	CASSLTSGSWDTQYF
NA	TRBV28	TRBJ2-1	NA	TGTGCCAGCAGATTACAGCGGTTATCCTACAATGAGCAGTTCTTC	CASRLQRLSYNEQFF
NA	TRBV9	TRBJ1-2	NA	TGTGCCAGCAGCGTAGGCGGGGGCATGGCCTATGGCTACACCTTC	CASSVGGGMAYGYTF
NA	TRBV5-1	TRBJ2-7	NA	TGCGCCAGCAGCCTGTCGAACTCCTACGAGCAGTACTTC	CASSLSNSYEQYF
NA	TRBV2	TRBJ2-1	NA	TGTGCCAGCAGTGAGAACTACAATGAGCAGTTCTTC	CASSENYNEQFF
few	TRBV7-7	TRBJ2-5	NA	TGTGCCAGCAGCTTAGACAGAGAAGAGACCCAGTACTTC	CASSLDREETQYF
NA	TRBV28	TRBJ1-5	NA	TGTGCCAGCAGTTTATTGCAGAGATATAGCAATCAGCCCCAGCATTTT	CASSLLQRYSNQPQHF
once	TRBV7-8	TRBJ2-2	NA	TGTGCCAGCAGCCTCAGCACCGGGGAGCTGTTTTTT	CASSLSTGELFF
NA	TRBV7-9	TRBJ2-3	NA	TGTGCCAGCAGCCCAACAGGGGGGGGTGGCACAGATACGCAGTATTTT	CASSPTGGGGTDTQYF
NA	TRBV30	TRBJ2-3	NA	TGTGCCTATCAAGAGGGGTTTTTTGAAGTCGATACGCAGTATTTT	CAYQEGFFEVDTQYF
once	TRBV7-9	TRBJ2-2	TRBD1	TGTGCCAGCAGCTCCGACTGGACAGGGGAGTATGTCGGGGAGCTGTTTTTT	CASSSDWTGEYVGELFF
NA	TRBV11-2	TRBJ2-7	TRBD1	TGTGCCAGCAGCTTAAAAGGGGGCTTTTACGAGCAGTACTTC	CASSLKGGFYEQYF
NA	TRBV5-4	TRBJ2-1	TRBD2	TGTGCCAGCAGCTTGGGTGGGACTACTTCTCAGGAGCAGTTCTTC	CASSLGGTTSQEQFF
medium-sized	TRBV28	TRBJ1-5	NA	TGTGCCAGCAGTCCGGACTTGTATAGCAATCAGCCCCAGCATTTT	CASSPDLYSNQPQHF
NA	TRBV9	TRBJ2-5	NA	TGTGCCAGCGATAGGGGAGGAGAGACCCAGTACTTC	CASDRGGETQYF
NA	TRBV28	TRBJ2-3	NA	TGTGCCAGCAGGGACGATCTAATGGCAGATACGCAGTATTTT	CASRDDLMADTQYF
once	TRBV12-5	TRBJ2-1	NA	TGTGCTAGTGGTTTGGTACAGGGAATAGTCAATGAGCAGTTCTTC	CASGLVQGIVNEQFF
NA	TRBV27	TRBJ2-7	TRBD2	TGTGCCAGCAGTCAACTAGCGGGATCCTACGAGCAGTACTTC	CASSQLAGSYEQYF
NA	TRBV19	TRBJ2-7	NA	TGTGCCAGTAGTATTGCCACGGAGGGCTACGAGCAGTACTTC	CASSIATEGYEQYF
NA	TRBV5-1	TRBJ2-7	TRBD2	TGCGCCAGCAGCGCCTTCGGGACTAGCGGGTTCCCCTACGAGCAGTACTTC	CASSAFGTSGFPYEQYF
NA	TRBV7-9	TRBJ2-1	NA	TGTGCCAGCAGCTTAGGTGGCGGGAATGAGCAGTTCTTC	CASSLGGGNEQFF
NA	TRBV2	TRBJ2-3	NA	TGTGCCAGCAGTGAAGCGGGGGAGCCAGATACGCAGTATTTT	CASSEAGEPDTQYF
NA	TRBV15	TRBJ1-1	NA	TGTGCCACCAGCAGACGCAGGGGATCAGACACTGAAGCTTTCTTT	CATSRRRGSDTEAFF
NA	TRBV6-5	TRBJ2-7	NA	TGTGCCAGCAGCAACACTAGCTCCTACGAGCAGTACTTC	CASSNTSSYEQYF
NA	TRBV19	TRBJ2-1	TRBD2	TGTGCCAGTAGTTGGCGGGAGCTGGGTAATGAGCAGTTCTTC	CASSWRELGNEQFF
NA	TRBV28	TRBJ2-2	TRBD2	TGTGCCAGCAGTGGGGGGACTAGCGGGAGAACCGGGGAGCTGTTTTTT	CASSGGTSGRTGELFF
NA	TRBV28	TRBJ2-2	TRBD2	TGTGCCAGCAGTGCTAGCGGGGCGAACACCGGGGAGCTGTTTTTT	CASSASGANTGELFF
NA	TRBV7-9	TRBJ1-1	TRBD1	TGTGCCAGCAGGACCGGGACAGGAAATGGGGACACTGAAGCTTTCTTT	CASRTGTGNGDTEAFF
NA	TRBV30	TRBJ1-1	NA	TGTGCCTGGAGTAACGGGGACACTGAAGCTTTCTTT	CAWSNGDTEAFF
once	TRBV28	TRBJ2-7	TRBD1	TGTGCCAGCAGCCTTCACAGGGGTCGCCTTTCCGAGCAGTACTTC	CASSLHRGRLSEQYF
NA	TRBV7-9	TRBJ2-5	TRBD2	TGTGCCAGCAGCTCGGGACTAGCGGGACTACAAGAGACCCAGTACTTC	CASSSGLAGLQETQYF
NA	TRBV5-5	TRBJ2-3	NA	TGTGCCAGCAGCTTGGGGGGAACTAGCACAGATACGCAGTATTTT	CASSLGGTSTDTQYF
NA	TRBV11-2	TRBJ2-2	TRBD2	TGTGCCAGCAGCTCAAGACTAGCGGGAGCGACCGGGGAGCTGTTTTTT	CASSSRLAGATGELFF
NA	TRBV27	TRBJ2-7	TRBD1	TGTGCCAGCAGTCGGACAGGGCTCTACGAGCAGTACTTC	CASSRTGLYEQYF
NA	TRBV15	TRBJ2-2	NA	TGTGCCACCAGCAGTACGACAGTTAACACCGGGGAGCTGTTTTTT	CATSSTTVNTGELFF
NA	TRBV2	TRBJ2-5	NA	TGTGCCAGCAGTGAAGCGACCGGCAAGGGCAGGCCACAAGAGACCCAGTACTTC	CASSEATGKGRPQETQYF
NA	TRBV11-2	TRBJ1-3	NA	TGTGCCAGCAGCTTAGATCCGGAAGGATCTGGAAACACCATATATTTT	CASSLDPEGSGNTIYF
NA	TRBV7-8	TRBJ2-7	TRBD1	TGTGCCAGCAGGTTTGGGACAGGGGATATCTACGAGCAGTACTTC	CASRFGTGDIYEQYF
NA	TRBV11-1	TRBJ2-1	NA	TGTGCCAGCAGCCCCGTGGACAATGAGCAGTTCTTC	CASSPVDNEQFF
NA	TRBV11-2	TRBJ2-3	TRBD2	TGTGCCAGCAGCTTAGATCCAGCGGGGGCCCCCACAGATACGCAGTATTTT	CASSLDPAGAPTDTQYF
once	TRBV7-9	TRBJ2-3	NA	TGTGCCAGCAGCTCCCAGGCCGCCAGGGCCGGCACAGATACGCAGTATTTT	CASSSQAARAGTDTQYF
NA	TRBV5-6	TRBJ2-7	TRBD1	TGTGCCAGCAGCCGGATGGGTAGGACAGGGATCTACGAGCAGTACTTC	CASSRMGRTGIYEQYF
NA	TRBV7-3	TRBJ1-2	TRBD1	TGTGCCGGCCGGACAGGGTGGTTTTATGGCTACACCTTC	CAGRTGWFYGYTF
NA	TRBV4-2	TRBJ2-1	NA	TGTGCCAGCAGCCAAGGGGGTTTCGGTGCACCCAGCTCCTACAATGAGCAGTTCTTC	CASSQGGFGAPSSYNEQFF
NA	TRBV30	TRBJ1-1	TRBD1	TGTGCCTGGACCACTGACAGGGGCGCTGAAGCTTTCTTT	CAWTTDRGAEAFF
NA	TRBV2	TRBJ2-5	TRBD1	TGTGCCAGCAGCCGGGACAGGGGGCAAGAGACCCAGTACTTC	CASSRDRGQETQYF